This T cell receptor (beta chain) was sequenced for a study of control samples from healthy donors and cancer patients. Some clones are missing from TCRdb's copy, which holds only in-frame ones; the method was immunoSEQ multiplex PCR. The sample has roughly 120,000 clones, 80% to 90% seen once. The V and J ends lost 3 bases and 1 base respectively, with 3 bases between them. The CDR3 is made up of 12 amino acids. The TCR comes from a woman in her forties or fifties in good health. The specimen was blood. The gene calls are TRBV12-3 or TRBV12-4 and TRBJ1-1, with D unresolved. CDR3 protein: CASSFTNTEAFF. CDR3 DNA: TGTGCCAGCAGTTTCACGAACACTGAAGCTTTCTTT.